Listed below are T cell receptor beta chains from one sample, sequenced in a study of blood T cells in healthy people across ages. TCRdb re-called the 5' RACE reads with MiXCR, one entry per CDR3 protein. The sample has roughly 1.9 million distinct CDR3 sequences; about two fifths are singletons. The sequenced sample consisted of blood. All receptors come from a human donor in good health. Both conserved end residues are part of each CDR3. Fields, in order: D gene, J gene, V gene, clone size, CDR3 DNA, CDR3 protein. The D gene is left open where the match is weak. A row's size may be missing; if present it is once, few, many or a size class.

D: -
J: TRBJ2-7
V: TRBV20-1
size: -
DNA: TGCAGTGCTAGTCAAAGCTCCTACGAGCAGTACTTC
CDR3: CSASQSSYEQYF

D: -
J: TRBJ2-3
V: TRBV9
size: few
DNA: TGTGCCAGCAGTTCAGAGGGGGACAGCACAGATACGCAGTATTTT
CDR3: CASSSEGDSTDTQYF

D: -
J: TRBJ2-7
V: TRBV7-2
size: -
DNA: TGTGCCAGCAGCTTAGCAGGGGCTTGGAACGAGCAGTACTTC
CDR3: CASSLAGAWNEQYF

D: -
J: TRBJ1-6
V: TRBV28
size: few
DNA: TGTGCCAGCAGTTTATTACGGAGACTGGGAGGTTCACCCCTCCACTTT
CDR3: CASSLLRRLGGSPLHF

D: -
J: TRBJ2-7
V: TRBV3-1
size: -
DNA: TGTGCCAGCAGCCAAGATGTGTACTCTCAGCAGTACTTC
CDR3: CASSQDVYSQQYF

D: TRBD2
J: TRBJ2-5
V: TRBV7-2
size: -
DNA: TGTGCCAGCAGCCCTCCGGGACTAGCGGGGTCGGAGACCCAGTACTTC
CDR3: CASSPPGLAGSETQYF

D: -
J: TRBJ1-4
V: TRBV20-1
size: -
DNA: TGCAGTGCTCAAAGGGTTACTAATGAAAAACTGTTTTTT
CDR3: CSAQRVTNEKLFF

D: -
J: TRBJ2-7
V: TRBV5-1
size: -
DNA: TGCGCCAGCAGCTTGGAGAATAGACAGTACTTC
CDR3: CASSLENRQYF

D: TRBD1
J: TRBJ1-1
V: TRBV29-1
size: -
DNA: TGCAGCGGCCGCCTGACAGGGGAAGCGACTGAAGCTTTCTTT
CDR3: CSGRLTGEATEAFF

D: -
J: TRBJ2-5
V: TRBV21-1
size: -
DNA: TGTGCCAGCAGCAAACAAAGCGTCAGGGGGGAACACCAAGAGACCCAGTACTTC
CDR3: CASSKQSVRGEHQETQYF